One and the same sample provided the 30 T cell receptor beta chains below, sequenced in a study of T cell responses to AZD1222 COVID-19 vaccine. Some clones are missing from TCRdb's copy, which holds only in-frame ones; the method was immunoSEQ multiplex PCR. In the table there are 140,000 to 150,000 clones, about 91% of which are singletons. The specimen comprised peripheral blood, sampled on day 0 of AZD1222 vaccination. These receptors originate from an adult in good health.

The J gene is TRBJ1-2, the V gene TRBV7-8, with D possibly being TRBD1 (5 bases). From germline, CDR1 is SGHVS and CDR2 FQNEAQ. V lost 4 bases and J 7 bases, leaving 19 bases between the germline ends. The CDR3 spans 15 residues. CDR3 sequence (DNA): TGTGCCAGCAGCTCAGGAAGGGGCGCGGATTTTGGCTACACCTTC. It specifies CASSSGRGADFGYTF.

The rearrangement links TRBV27 to TRBJ2-3; D is possibly TRBD2 (5 bases). The V gene lost 6 bases and the J gene lost 6 bases, with 22 bases spanning the gap. CDR3 length equals 16 residues. Germline values: CDR1 MNHEY, CDR2 SMNVEV (reference sequence). The CDR3 protein is CASRPGRASPVDTQYF. CDR3 nucleotide sequence: TGTGCCAGCAGACCTGGTCGGGCTAGCCCGGTCGATACGCAGTATTTT.

J is TRBJ1-2 and V is TRBV10-3; 7 positions agree with TRBD1. CDR3 length equals 14 residues. After removal of 5 bases from V and 0 bases from J, the junction contained 3 bases not matched to a gene. Germline lookup yields CDR1 ENHRY and CDR2 SYGVKD. This CDR3 is CAISRDSSNYGYTF. The CDR3 nucleotides read TGTGCCATCAGTCGGGACAGTTCTAACTATGGCTACACCTTC.

CDR3 bases: TGCAGCGTTGAAGATCCTGGGGCAACTAATGAAAAACTGTTTTTT. Translated: CSVEDPGATNEKLFF. The chain is built from TRBV29-1 and TRBJ1-4; D ambiguous. This CDR3 is built from 15 residues. Trimming took 0 bases from V and 0 from J, leaving 8 bases between them. Germline CDR1 SQVTM, CDR2 ANQGSEA. The variable domain in full, completed from reference TRBV29-1 and TRBJ1-4, reads SAVISQKPSRDICQRGTSLTIQCQVDSQVTMMFWYRQQPGQSLTLIATANQGSEATYESGFVIDKFPISRPNLTFSTLTVSNMSPEDSSIYLCSVEDPGATNEKLFFGSGTQLSVL.

This sequence joins TRBV18 and TRBJ2-1, with D uncertain. From germline, CDR1 is KGHSH and CDR2 LQKENI. Trimming stripped 2 bases from V and 6 bases from J, with 11 bases between. This CDR3 is 14 amino acids long. The CDR3 reads CASSPEIETNEQFF. CDR3 DNA sequence: TGTGCCAGCTCACCAGAAATCGAAACCAATGAGCAGTTCTTC.

The chain recombines TRBV11-1 with TRBJ2-5; the match to TRBD1 covers 9 bases. Germline trimming cut 6 bases from V and 5 bases from J; bases unmatched to any gene: 7. The germline gives CDR1 SGHAT, CDR2 FQDESV (reference sequence). The CDR3 loop spans 14 amino acids. The CDR3 here is CASSRTDRGETQYF. The CDR3, as DNA: TGTGCCAGCAGTCGTACGGACAGGGGTGAGACCCAGTACTTC.

V is TRBV5-5 and J is TRBJ1-2; the D is unclear. V lost 2 bases, J lost 6 bases, and 14 bases lay in between. The germline gives CDR1 SGHKS, CDR2 YYEKEE (reference sequence). The CDR3 spans 14 residues. The CDR3 nucleotides read TGTGCCAGCAGCTTAGCTTTAGGTTTCGATGGCTACACCTTC. Its translation: CASSLALGFDGYTF.

In this sample, this clone turned up a few times. The rearrangement joins TRBV9 to TRBJ1-3, with TRBD1 as a possible D gene (5 bases). This CDR3 comprises 13 residues. Germline V gene lookup returns CDR1 SGDLS and CDR2 YYNGEE. Trimming pared 3 bases from V and 4 bases from J, leaving 8 bases between. The CDR3 region is CASSDNRGNTIYF. CDR3 DNA: TGTGCCAGCAGCGATAACAGGGGAAACACCATATATTTT.

This sequence joins TRBV6-2 or TRBV6-3 and TRBJ1-2; D remains unclear. Trimming took 0 bases from V and 0 from J, leaving 8 bases between them. The CDR3 is made up of 15 amino acids. Germline V gives CDR1 MNHEY, CDR2 SVGEGT. The CDR3 here is CASSYSGRSNYGYTF. The CDR3 DNA is TGTGCCAGCAGTTACTCAGGTCGGTCTAACTATGGCTACACCTTC.

V usage is TRBV5-1 and J usage is TRBJ2-1; no reliable D call. With 5 bases removed from V and 5 bases from J, the gap between germline ends came to 5 bases. The germline V gene encodes CDR1 SGHRS and CDR2 YFSETQ. The CDR3 loop spans 11 amino acids. The CDR3 nucleotides are TGCGCCAGCAGTTCTGACAATGAGCAGTTCTTC. Residues: CASSSDNEQFF. The full variable domain, in which reference TRBV5-1 and TRBJ2-1 provide the parts outside the CDR3, is KAGVTQTPRYLIKTRGQQVTLSCSPISGHRSVSWYQQTPGQGLQFLFEYFSETQRNKGNFPGRFSGRQFSNSRSEMNVSTLELGDSALYLCASSSDNEQFFGPGTRLTVL.

The sample holds a few counts of this clone. The rearrangement links TRBV30 to TRBJ1-2; no definite D call. The V end lost 2 bases, the J end lost 7 bases, and 14 bases lay between the germline ends. The CDR3 spans 13 residues. Germline-derived CDR1 and CDR2 are GTSNPN and SVGIG (reference sequence). The CDR3 reads CAWSQQGLAGYTF. In DNA, the CDR3 is TGTGCCTGGAGTCAACAAGGTTTAGCTGGCTACACCTTC.

V is TRBV5-5 and J is TRBJ1-1; D possibly corresponds to TRBD1 (5 bases). The V and J ends lost 5 bases and 2 bases respectively, with 16 bases between them. The CDR3 is 15 residues long. CDR1 is SGHKS, CDR2 YYEKEE, per germline (reference sequence). CDR3 sequence (DNA): TGTGCCAGCAGTCGCATCACAGGAGCTAACACTGAAGCTTTCTTT. This codes for CASSRITGANTEAFF.

Note on this clone: The sample has other DNA sequences that encode this CDR3 too. The rearrangement links TRBV7-9 to TRBJ1-1, with D uncertain. The CDR3 runs to 13 residues. Looked up from germline, CDR1 is SEHNR and CDR2 is FQNEAQ (reference sequence). Trimming stripped 2 bases from V and 4 bases from J, with 8 bases between. The CDR3 DNA follows: TGTGCCAGCAGCTTATCCGGGAGCACTGAAGCTTTCTTT. This gives the protein CASSLSGSTEAFF.

The chain recombines TRBV7-3 with TRBJ2-7; D is tentatively TRBD1 or TRBD2 (5 bases each). The germline gives CDR1 SGHTA, CDR2 FQGTGA. V gave up 2 bases and J gave up 2 bases, with 13 bases separating them. The CDR3 covers 15 residues. In DNA, the CDR3 is TGTGCCAGCAGCTTACAGGGCGGGCCTACCTACGAGCAGTACTTC. Translation: CASSLQGGPTYEQYF. The variable domain in full, completed from reference TRBV7-3 and TRBJ2-7, reads GAGVSQTPSNKVTEKGKYVELRCDPISGHTALYWYRQSLGQGPEFLIYFQGTGAADDSGLPNDRFFAVRPEGSVSTLKIQRTERGDSAVYLCASSLQGGPTYEQYFGPGTRLTVT.

V is TRBV3-1 (or the pseudogene TRBV3-2) and J is TRBJ1-2; 8 positions match TRBD1. CDR1 is LGHDT and CDR2 is YNNKEL in the germline V gene (reference sequence). The CDR3 is made up of 15 amino acids. V trimming: 3 bases; J trimming: 7 bases; junction bases outside the gene matches: 10. CDR3 DNA sequence: TGTGCCAGCAGCCAGGATGGCAGGGGGCGAGGTGGCTACACCTTC. Translated, it gives CASSQDGRGRGGYTF.

V is TRBV24-1 and J is TRBJ1-5; perhaps TRBD1 as D (6 bases). Germline CDR1 is KGHDR and CDR2 is SFDVKD. The CDR3 contains 14 residues. Between the trimmed V and J ends, which lost 4 bases and 6 bases, there was a span of 12 bases. CDR3 sequence: CATSDPQGGQPQHF. In nucleotides, the CDR3 is TGTGCCACCAGTGACCCACAGGGAGGTCAGCCCCAGCATTTT.

This clone came up a few times. The V gene is TRBV7-2, the J gene TRBJ1-1; the D is unclear. The germline CDR1 and CDR2 sequences are SGHTA and FQGNSA. The CDR3 runs 13 residues. V was cut by 8 bases and J by 3 bases, with 13 bases left in between. This CDR3 is CASGRFRDTEAFF. The CDR3 nucleotides are TGTGCCAGCGGGAGATTTCGGGACACTGAAGCTTTCTTT.

This sequence joins TRBV2 and TRBJ2-2; D not resolved. Germline CDR1 and CDR2: SNHLY and FYNNEI. CDR3 length: 15 amino acids. Trimming pared 4 bases from V and 0 bases from J, leaving 9 bases between. CDR3 nucleotides: TGTGCCAGCAGTGGGTCCAATACGAACACCGGGGAGCTGTTTTTT. Protein product: CASSGSNTNTGELFF.

V and J are TRBV10-2 and TRBJ1-1, with D maybe TRBD1 (5 bases). There are 12 residues in the CDR3. Germline assignment: CDR1 WSHSY and CDR2 SAAADI. The V and J ends lost 4 bases and 3 bases respectively, with 6 bases between them. The CDR3 DNA is TGCGCCAGCAGTGCCAGGGACACTGAAGCTTTCTTT. Protein: CASSARDTEAFF.

The V gene is TRBV4-1, the J gene TRBJ1-5; 11 nucleotides line up with TRBD1. CDR3 length equals 14 residues. From germline, CDR1 is MGHRA and CDR2 YSYEKL. Losses at the gene ends were 6 bases for V and 2 bases for J; bases not matched to a gene: 0. The CDR3 DNA follows: TGCGCCAGCAGGGGACAGGGGGGCAATCAGCCCCAGCATTTT. Residues: CASRGQGGNQPQHF.

The chain has TRBV6-5 and TRBJ2-5; D is unclear. CDR3 length equals 12 residues. Germline values: CDR1 MNHEY, CDR2 SVGAGI. With 2 bases removed from V and 5 bases from J, the gap between germline ends came to 6 bases. This CDR3 reads CASSYPPETQYF. In DNA form, the CDR3 reads TGTGCCAGCAGTTACCCCCCGGAGACCCAGTACTTC.

This chain links TRBV9 with TRBJ1-2; TRBD1 aligns across 10 bases. After removal of 3 bases from V and 8 bases from J, the junction contained 13 bases not matched to a gene. The CDR3 is made up of 16 amino acids. Looked up from germline, CDR1 is SGDLS and CDR2 is YYNGEE. CDR3 DNA: TGTGCCAGCAGCGGACAGGGGGCGCAAGTATGGGGCGGCTACACCTTC. This codes for CASSGQGAQVWGGYTF.

The V gene is TRBV5-1, the J gene TRBJ1-6, with D perhaps matching TRBD1 (6 bases). From germline, CDR1 is SGHRS and CDR2 YFSETQ. Trimming left V 6 bases short and J 5 bases short, with 12 bases between. The CDR3 spans 14 residues. The CDR3 nucleotides read TGCGCCAGCACAGGGGCCCTCAATAATTCACCCCTCCACTTT. This encodes CASTGALNNSPLHF.

This chain joins TRBV11-2 and TRBJ2-3; D is unclear. The V gene's germline CDR1 is SGHAT and CDR2 FQNNGV. The CDR3 is made up of 16 amino acids. V lost 0 bases, J lost 0 bases, and 10 bases lay in between. The DNA of the CDR3 is TGTGCCAGCAGCTTAGAACCACTTATGAGCACAGATACGCAGTATTTT. Amino acids: CASSLEPLMSTDTQYF.

The chain employs TRBV5-4 and TRBJ1-1, with TRBD1 as a possible D gene (5 bases). Looked up from germline, CDR1 is SGHNT and CDR2 is YYREEE (reference sequence). The V and J ends lost 3 bases and 4 bases respectively, with 13 bases between them. CDR3 length equals 14 residues. CDR3 sequence reads: CASSSAIDSTEAFF. The CDR3, as DNA: TGTGCCAGCAGCTCTGCGATCGACAGCACTGAAGCTTTCTTT. The variable domain in full, with the rest retrieved from reference TRBV5-4 and TRBJ1-1, is ETGVTQSPTHLIKTRGQQVTLRCSSQSGHNTVSWYQQALGQGPQFIFQYYREEENGRGNFPPRFSGLQFPNYSSELNVNALELDDSALYLCASSSAIDSTEAFFGQGTRLTVV.

This clone appeared a single time. The CDR3 loop is CASSPLDGGEETQYF. In nucleotides, the CDR3 is TGTGCCAGCAGCCCCCTCGACGGGGGTGAAGAGACCCAGTACTTC. The chain joins TRBV4-2 to TRBJ2-5; D is perhaps TRBD2 (6 bases). Trimming removed 4 bases at V and 3 bases at J, with 15 bases between. The CDR3 consists of 15 residues. Germline V lookup: CDR1 LGHNA, CDR2 YNFKEQ.

This clone is a singleton in its sample. The chain has TRBV12-1 and TRBJ1-2; TRBD1, the table's D call, lacks a check against the DNA. TRBV12-1 is deemed a pseudogene. The CDR3 spans 15 residues. The CDR3 DNA reads as TGTGCCAGCAGCCCCAACTCTGGGACAGTCAAAGGCTACACCTTC. Protein sequence: CASSPNSGTVKGYTF.

The chain carries TRBV29-1 and TRBJ2-2; D might be TRBD2 (6 bases). CDR1 and CDR2 from the germline V gene are SQVTM and ANQGSEA. There are 15 residues in the CDR3. V lost 7 bases and J lost 0, with 15 bases in between. CDR3 amino acids: CSARPGTANTGELFF. CDR3 nucleotide sequence: TGCAGCGCACGTCCCGGGACTGCGAACACCGGGGAGCTGTTTTTT.

This chain connects TRBV28 to TRBJ1-1; D is unresolved. V shed 6 bases and J shed 4 bases, with 15 bases lying between them. From germline, CDR1 is MDHEN and CDR2 SYDVKM. CDR3 length: 14 residues. The CDR3 DNA follows: TGTGCCAGCAGGGGTGAGGGATCGAGCACTGAAGCTTTCTTT. Its protein is CASRGEGSSTEAFF.

This clone is a singleton in its sample. The chain uses TRBV5-1 and TRBJ2-1; 9 bases agree with TRBD2. The CDR3 runs 15 residues. V lost 4 bases to trimming and J lost 7 bases; unmatched junction nucleotides: 9. Per the germline V gene, CDR1 is SGHRS and CDR2 is YFSETQ. The CDR3 sequence is CASSLRAGGGNEQFF. In DNA form, the CDR3 reads TGCGCCAGCAGCCTTCGAGCGGGGGGCGGGAATGAGCAGTTCTTC.